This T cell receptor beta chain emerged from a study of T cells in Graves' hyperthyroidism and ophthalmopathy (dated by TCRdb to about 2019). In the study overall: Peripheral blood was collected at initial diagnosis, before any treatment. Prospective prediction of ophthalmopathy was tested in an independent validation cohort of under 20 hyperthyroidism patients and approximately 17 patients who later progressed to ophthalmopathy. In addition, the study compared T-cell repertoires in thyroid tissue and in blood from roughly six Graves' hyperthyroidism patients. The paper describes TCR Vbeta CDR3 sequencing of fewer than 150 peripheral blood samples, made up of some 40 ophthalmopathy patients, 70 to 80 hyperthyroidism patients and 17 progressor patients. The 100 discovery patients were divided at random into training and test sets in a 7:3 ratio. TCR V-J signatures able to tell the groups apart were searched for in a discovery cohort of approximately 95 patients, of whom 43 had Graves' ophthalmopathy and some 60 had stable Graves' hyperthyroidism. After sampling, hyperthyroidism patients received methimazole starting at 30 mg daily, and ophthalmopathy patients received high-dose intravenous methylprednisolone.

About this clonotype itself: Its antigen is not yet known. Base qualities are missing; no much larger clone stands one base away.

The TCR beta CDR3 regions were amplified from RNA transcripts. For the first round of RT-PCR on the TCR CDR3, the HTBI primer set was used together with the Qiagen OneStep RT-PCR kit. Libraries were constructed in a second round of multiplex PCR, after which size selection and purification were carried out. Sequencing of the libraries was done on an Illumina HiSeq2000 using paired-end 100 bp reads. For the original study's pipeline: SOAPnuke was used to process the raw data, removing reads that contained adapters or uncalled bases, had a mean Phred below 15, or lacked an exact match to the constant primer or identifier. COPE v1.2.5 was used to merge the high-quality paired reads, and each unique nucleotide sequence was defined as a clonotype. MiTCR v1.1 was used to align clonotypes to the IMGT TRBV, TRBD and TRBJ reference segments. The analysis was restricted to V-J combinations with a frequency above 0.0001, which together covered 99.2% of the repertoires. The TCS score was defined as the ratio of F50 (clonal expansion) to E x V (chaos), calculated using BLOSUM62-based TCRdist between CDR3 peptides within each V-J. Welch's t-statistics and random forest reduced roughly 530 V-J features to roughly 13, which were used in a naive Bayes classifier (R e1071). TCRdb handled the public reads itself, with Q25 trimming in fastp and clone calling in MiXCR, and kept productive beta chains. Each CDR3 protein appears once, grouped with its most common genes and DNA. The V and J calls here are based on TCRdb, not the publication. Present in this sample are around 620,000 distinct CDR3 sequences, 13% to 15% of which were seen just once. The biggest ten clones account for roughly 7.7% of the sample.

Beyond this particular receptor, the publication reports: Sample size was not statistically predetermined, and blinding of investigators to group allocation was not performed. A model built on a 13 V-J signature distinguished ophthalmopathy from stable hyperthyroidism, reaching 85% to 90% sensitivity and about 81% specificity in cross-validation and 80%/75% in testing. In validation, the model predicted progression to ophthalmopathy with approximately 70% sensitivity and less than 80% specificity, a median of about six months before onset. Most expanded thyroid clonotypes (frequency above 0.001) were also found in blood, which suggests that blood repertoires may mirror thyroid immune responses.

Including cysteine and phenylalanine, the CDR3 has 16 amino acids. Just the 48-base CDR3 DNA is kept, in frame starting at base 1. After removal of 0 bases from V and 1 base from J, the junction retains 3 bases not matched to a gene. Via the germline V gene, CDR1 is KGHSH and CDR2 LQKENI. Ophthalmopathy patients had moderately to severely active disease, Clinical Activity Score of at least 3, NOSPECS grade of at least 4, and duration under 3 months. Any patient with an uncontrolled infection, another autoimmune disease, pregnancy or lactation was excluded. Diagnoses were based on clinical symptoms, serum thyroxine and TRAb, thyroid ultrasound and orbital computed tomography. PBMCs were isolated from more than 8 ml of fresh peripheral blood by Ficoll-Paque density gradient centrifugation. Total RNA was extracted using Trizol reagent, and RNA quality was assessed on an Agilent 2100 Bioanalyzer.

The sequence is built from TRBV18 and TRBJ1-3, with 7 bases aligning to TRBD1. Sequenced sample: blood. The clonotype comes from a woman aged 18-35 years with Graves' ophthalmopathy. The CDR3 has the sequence CASSPPARGSGNTIYF. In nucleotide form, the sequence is TGTGCCAGCTCACCACCGGCCAGGGGGTCTGGAAACACCATATATTTT.